The 8 T cell receptor beta chains listed next were all sequenced from one sample in a study of T-cell memory formation after mild COVID-19. MiXCR, applied by TCRdb to the 5' RACE reads, yields one record per CDR3 protein. Among roughly 400,000 distinct CDR3 sequences listed, approximately 16% were seen once. The sample comprised PBMCs or a T cell subset sorted from them (not recorded which). The receptors were gathered from a man younger than 35 who had mild COVID-19 (a few samples of this study predate the infection). Cell type and time point are not known.

The chain couples TRBV7-2 to TRBJ1-1; D is perhaps TRBD1 (5 bases). V was trimmed by 1 base and J by 5 bases, leaving 14 bases between them. Germline V gene data show CDR1 as SGHTA and CDR2 as FQGNSA. The CDR3 extends over 15 amino acids. CDR3 loop: CASSLEPGTHTEAFF. CDR3 coding DNA: TGTGCCAGCAGCTTAGAACCAGGGACCCATACTGAAGCTTTCTTT.

A few counts support this clonotype. V gene TRBV5-8 combines with J gene TRBJ1-1, with D unresolved. The CDR3 sequence is 14 residues long. The germline V and J ends were trimmed by 0 bases and 1 base, with 7 bases remaining between them. CDR1 SGHTS and CDR2 YDEGEE come from the germline V gene. The CDR3 DNA is TGTGCCAGCAGCTTGGACAGACGGAACACTGAAGCTTTCTTT. Translation gives CASSLDRRNTEAFF.

J is TRBJ1-2 and V is TRBV6-1, with TRBD1 matching 10 bases. The CDR3 runs 14 residues. Per germline, CDR1 MNHNS and CDR2 SASEGT. Germline trimming cut 10 bases from V and 4 bases from J; bases unmatched to any gene: 9. The chain's CDR3 is CATTRRDRGYGYTF. Written as DNA, the CDR3 is TGTGCCACCACACGCCGGGACAGGGGCTATGGCTACACCTTC.

This chain joins TRBV6-5 and TRBJ1-5; D is perhaps TRBD1 (6 bases). The germline V gene encodes CDR1 MNHEY and CDR2 SVGAGI. V was trimmed by 2 bases and J by 5 bases, leaving 13 bases between them. The CDR3 is made up of 15 amino acids. CDR3 coding DNA: TGTGCCAGCAGTTACCCCGACAGGAATGATCAGCCCCAGCATTTT. Translated, it gives CASSYPDRNDQPQHF.

This clonotype was counted between two and nine times. The V call is TRBV7-3, the J call TRBJ1-4; unclear D gene. Germline V lookup: CDR1 SGHTA, CDR2 FQGTGA. This CDR3 has 16 residues. Trimming stripped 0 bases from V and 0 bases from J, with 8 bases between. In nucleotides, the CDR3 is TGTGCCAGCAGCTTAACCAGACGGTCAACTAATGAAAAACTGTTTTTT. Translation: CASSLTRRSTNEKLFF.

This clonotype was seen only a few times. V and J are TRBV12-3 or TRBV12-4 and TRBJ2-7, with D perhaps given as TRBD1 or TRBD2 (6 bases each). V was trimmed by 5 bases and J by 6 bases, leaving 20 bases between them. This CDR3 is built from 15 residues. CDR3 region: CASSRRGGNSGEQYF. The CDR3 coding sequence is TGTGCCAGCAGTCGGAGAGGGGGGAATTCAGGCGAGCAGTACTTC.

This clonotype was counted only a few times. This sequence joins TRBV7-2 and TRBJ1-6; no firm D call. The germline gives CDR1 SGHTA, CDR2 FQGNSA. Between the trimmed V and J ends, which lost 4 bases and 9 bases, there was a span of 16 bases. The CDR3 has 15 residues. The CDR3 loop reads CASSSHRAQGSPLHF. DNA of the CDR3: TGTGCCAGCAGCTCGCACCGGGCCCAAGGTTCACCCCTCCACTTT.

The chain carries TRBV2 and TRBJ2-2, with D maybe TRBD2 (6 bases). Per germline, CDR1 SNHLY and CDR2 FYNNEI. This CDR3 is built from 14 residues. Trimming took off 8 bases at V and 0 bases at J, with 10 bases between the two ends. The CDR3 spells CASWPGANTGELFF. The DNA for the CDR3 is TGTGCCAGCTGGCCGGGGGCGAACACCGGGGAGCTGTTTTTT.